Reported below is one T cell receptor beta chain. Its antigen is not known. The junction differs from germline at one of its ends, possibly a read error. The CDR3 has 11 residues. The V gene's germline CDR1 is MNHEY and CDR2 SVGEGT. Unexposed donor CD4+ T cells date from about 2011-2018, before the COVID-19 pandemic. The cells were cultured for around ten days before CD4+ T cells were isolated. Cells permitting, SARS-CoV-2 S/N and four cold-coronavirus spikes were tested on unexposed-donor CD4+ T cells. PBMCs were plated at roughly 2 million per well in IL-2-containing medium. The entry originates in a study of CD4 T cells in relation to SARS-CoV-2 and coronaviruses. Across the study: TCR beta CDR3s were sequenced after roughly ten-day antigen culture of PBMCs. Study conclusions and caveats: Crossreactive clones expanded significantly less to SARS-CoV-2 than monoreactive clones.

Method: immunoSEQ multiplex PCR; TCRdb's copy keeps in-frame clones and lacks some. The data show about 15,000 clones, with roughly 83% seen just once and approximately 11% held by the top ten. The sequence was obtained from a human donor in good health. Material: CD4+ T cells from PBMCs, cultured in vitro. The V call is TRBV6-2 or TRBV6-3, the J call TRBJ1-5; 7 nucleotides align to TRBD1. CDR3 protein: CASSGGDRVRF. For the CDR3, the DNA is TGTGCCAGCAGCGGGGGAGACAGGGTGCGTTTT.